What follows describes a single T cell receptor beta chain. This entry comes from a study of control samples from healthy donors and cancer patients. The method was immunoSEQ multiplex PCR; TCRdb's version includes in-frame clones alone and lacks a portion of them. The repertoire has 150,000 to 200,000 clones, 80% to 95% of them found once; the top ten carry about 1.6%. The ends lost 6 bases at V and 0 bases at J; junction bases unmatched: 6. Germline CDR1 reads GTSNPN; CDR2 reads SVGIG (reference sequence). The CDR3 loop spans 14 amino acids. Source material: blood. The sequence was collected from a man aged 18 to 35 in good health. This chain connects TRBV30 to TRBJ2-3, with 7 bases matching TRBD2. DNA of the CDR3: TGTGCCTGCTTTAGAGCGGGGAGCACAGATACGCAGTATTTT. Translated, it gives CACFRAGSTDTQYF.